The 28 T cell receptor beta chains given below trace back to one sample, sequenced in a study of post-analysis software for immune sequencing data. General study findings and limits: Several TRBV segments (TRBV5-6, TRBV5-1 and TRBV20-1 among them) occurred more frequently in patients than in controls.

The antigens of these receptors remain unknown. Included in the TCR beta cDNA libraries were unique molecular identifiers. TCRdb re-called the PCR reads through MiXCR, storing one row per CDR3 protein. The sample gives roughly 670,000 distinct CDR3 sequences, approximately 59% of which show up once; about 10% is in the top ten. Sequencing was done on a sample of blood. All receptors derive from a girl aged 2-10 years with multiple sclerosis.

CDR3 coding DNA: TGCAGTGCTAGGCTAAATGTGCAGGGCTCGTCTGAAGCTTTCTTT. It translates to CSARLNVQGSSEAFF. The V call is TRBV20-1, the J call TRBJ1-1; weak D call: TRBD1 (5 bases). This CDR3 spans 15 amino acids. With 3 bases removed from V and 6 bases from J, the gap between germline ends came to 20 bases. Germline CDR1 is DFQATT and CDR2 is SNEGSKA (reference sequence).

The chain recombines TRBV7-2 with TRBJ1-2; TRBD1 matches at 9 bases. The V gene end was trimmed by 11 bases and the J gene end by 5 bases; junction bases not matched to a gene: 6. The germline V gene has CDR1 SGHTA and CDR2 FQGNSA. The CDR3 covers 12 residues. The CDR3 protein is CAGLDRGYGYTF. As DNA, the CDR3 is TGTGCCGGATTAGACAGGGGGTATGGCTACACCTTC. Variable domain in full (rest from reference TRBV7-2 and TRBJ1-2): GAGVSQSPSNKVTEKGKDVELRCDPISGHTALYWYRQSLGQGLEFLIYFQGNSAPDKSGLPSDRFSAERTGGSVSTLTIQRTQQEDSAVYLCAGLDRGYGYTFGSGTRLTVV.

This rearrangement joins TRBV14 to TRBJ2-5, with D perhaps matching TRBD2 (6 bases). This CDR3 spans 15 amino acids. The V end was cut by 4 bases, the J end by 4 bases, with 16 bases between. The germline gives CDR1 SGHDN, CDR2 FVKESK. CDR3 sequence (DNA): TGTGCCAGCAGCCGAAGAGCGGGCGAAGGAGAGACCCAGTACTTC. Translated, it gives CASSRRAGEGETQYF.

The chain uses TRBV4-3 and TRBJ2-3; D tentatively reads TRBD1 or TRBD2 (6 bases each). CDR3 length: 17 residues. The germline CDR1 and CDR2 sequences are LGHNA and YSLEER. Trimming removed 4 bases at V and 8 bases at J, with 25 bases between. For the CDR3, the DNA is TGCGCCAGCAGCCGTCCCCCGGATGGAGGGGGGTTCGGTACGCAGTATTTT. Translation gives CASSRPPDGGGFGTQYF.

V gene TRBV7-9 combines with J gene TRBJ2-4, with 7 bases identical to TRBD2. Trimming took 8 bases from V and 0 from J; bases not matched to a gene: 7. The CDR3 loop spans 15 amino acids. In germline, CDR1 is SEHNR, CDR2 FQNEAQ (reference sequence). Here the CDR3 DNA reads TGTGCCAGCGAAAGGGCTAGCGGAGCCAAAAACATTCAGTACTTC. It encodes CASERASGAKNIQYF.

This clonotype was seen a few times. V gene TRBV5-1 combines with J gene TRBJ2-7; D possibly matches TRBD1 or TRBD2 (5 bases each). V lost 3 bases and J lost 6, with 22 bases in between. The CDR3 length is 16 residues. Germline assignment: CDR1 SGHRS and CDR2 YFSETQ. CDR3 protein: CASSSAGALVGGEQYF. The CDR3 DNA reads TGCGCCAGCAGCTCCGCCGGGGCCTTAGTAGGCGGCGAGCAGTACTTC.

This rearrangement joins TRBV20-1 to TRBJ2-2, with 10 bases fitting TRBD2. Unmatched junction bases numbered 10, after V lost 5 bases and J lost 1 base. Germline CDR1 and CDR2: DFQATT and SNEGSKA (reference sequence). The length of the CDR3 is 17 residues. The CDR3 nucleotides read TGCAGTGCTCTAACCTTAAGGACTAGCGGGAACACCGGGGAGCTGTTTTTT. The encoded protein is CSALTLRTSGNTGELFF.

In DNA, the CDR3 is TGTGCCAGCAGATCTAGCGGGGGGGGAATCTCCTACGAGCAGTACTTC. Its translation is CASRSSGGGISYEQYF. The chain carries TRBV12-3 or TRBV12-4 and TRBJ2-4, with 12 bases that match TRBD2. The J call is doubtful: the DNA matches TRBJ2-7 better. The CDR3 consists of 16 residues.

This clonotype was seen just once. The CDR3 spells CASSSGVDYGYTF. CDR3 coding DNA: TGTGCCAGCAGCTCGGGTGTAGACTATGGCTACACCTTC. The rearrangement links TRBV7-9 to TRBJ1-2; D not certain. V lost 4 bases to trimming and J lost 3 bases, with 9 bases between them. The CDR3 covers 13 residues. Germline V gives CDR1 SEHNR, CDR2 FQNEAQ (reference sequence).

V is TRBV20-1 and J is TRBJ2-5; D is ambiguous. CDR3 length equals 14 residues. Germline V gives CDR1 DFQATT, CDR2 SNEGSKA (reference sequence). Written as DNA, the CDR3 is TGCAGCGTCTATCCCTTCCAGAGCCAAGAGACCCAGTACTTC. Translating it yields CSVYPFQSQETQYF.

Remarks on this clonotype: The missing conserved phenylalanine or tryptophan at the end of this CDR3 makes a read error likely. The gene calls are TRBV18 and TRBJ2-7, with D unresolved. Germline V CDR1 and CDR2: KGHSH, LQKENI. CDR3 length: 14 amino acids. Trimming took off 2 bases at V and 0 bases at J, with 8 bases between the two ends. The DNA for the CDR3 is TGTGCCAGCTCACCAGGCAGGTTCTCCTACGAGCAGTACTGC. It encodes CASSPGRFSYEQYC.

The chain is built from TRBV10-3 and TRBJ2-1, with 8 bases aligning to TRBD2. After removal of 4 bases from V and 6 bases from J, the junction contained 8 bases not matched to a gene. CDR1 is ENHRY and CDR2 is SYGVKD in the germline V gene. This CDR3 region has 15 residues. The CDR3 DNA is TGTGCCATCAGTGTCAGCCCGGGAGGGGGCAATGAGCAGTTCTTC. It specifies CAISVSPGGGNEQFF.

The chain employs TRBV29-1 and TRBJ1-2; 8 nucleotides line up with TRBD1. CDR3 size: 14 residues. From germline, CDR1 is SQVTM and CDR2 ANQGSEA. Trimming removed 4 bases from V and 4 bases from J; junction bases left unmatched: 8. The CDR3 spells CSVVGQGAGYGYTF. The CDR3 DNA reads as TGCAGCGTTGTCGGCCAGGGGGCTGGCTATGGCTACACCTTC.

The genes are TRBV11-2 and TRBJ2-7; D ambiguous. The germline V gene has CDR1 SGHAT and CDR2 FQNNGV. The CDR3 loop spans 14 amino acids. Trimming removed 0 bases from V and 3 bases from J, with 9 bases in between. The CDR3 sequence is CASSLDPADYEQYF. CDR3 DNA: TGTGCCAGCAGCTTAGATCCCGCTGACTACGAGCAGTACTTC.

The CDR3 DNA follows: TGTGCCACCAGCAGAGATAGCCTAGCGGGAGTTTCGTACAATGAGCAGTTCTTC. Its translation is CATSRDSLAGVSYNEQFF. This rearrangement joins TRBV15 to TRBJ2-1; TRBD2 matches at 10 bases. There are 18 residues in the CDR3. Unmatched junction bases numbered 9, after V lost 0 bases and J lost 4 bases. Germline V lookup: CDR1 LNHNV, CDR2 YYDKDF (reference sequence).

The CDR3 reads CSVVNTYNEQFF. CDR3 sequence (DNA): TGCAGCGTCGTTAACACTTACAATGAGCAGTTCTTC. The chain has TRBV29-1 and TRBJ2-1; no definite D call. The V gene's germline CDR1 is SQVTM and CDR2 ANQGSEA. Trimming shortened V by 6 bases and J by 4 bases, and 10 bases separated the two germline ends. This CDR3 is 12 amino acids long.

The chain carries TRBV6-1 and TRBJ2-7, with D possibly called TRBD1 or TRBD2 (6 bases each). The germline V and J ends were trimmed by 3 bases and 2 bases, with 17 bases remaining between them. CDR3 length: 16 amino acids. Germline V lookup: CDR1 MNHNS, CDR2 SASEGT. The CDR3 DNA is TGTGCCAGCAGTGAGTTAGGGGGAGGCCCAACCTACGAGCAGTACTTC. Protein product: CASSELGGGPTYEQYF.

The rearrangement links TRBV6-5 to TRBJ2-7; D ambiguous. Germline CDR1 is MNHEY and CDR2 is SVGAGI. V was pared by 2 bases and J by 6 bases, with 20 bases between. The CDR3 has 16 residues. The CDR3 DNA sequence: TGTGCCAGCAGTTACCCGACGGTGGTTAGCTTCTGCGAGCAGTACTTC. It is translated as CASSYPTVVSFCEQYF.

The V call is TRBV7-2, the J call TRBJ2-7; D not certain. The germline gives CDR1 SGHTA, CDR2 FQGNSA. The ends were cut back, 4 bases at V and 0 bases at J, with 7 bases in the middle. The CDR3 is 13 residues long. The CDR3 DNA reads as TGTGCCAGCAGCTGGCAAAGCTCCTACGAGCAGTACTTC. It translates to CASSWQSSYEQYF.

This chain links TRBV15 with TRBJ1-2; tentatively, D is TRBD1 (6 bases). Germline V CDR1 and CDR2: LNHNV, YYDKDF (reference sequence). The length of the CDR3 is 15 residues. V lost 6 bases, J lost 7 bases, and 21 bases lay in between. CDR3 protein: CATSKRQDPLRGYTF. The CDR3, as DNA: TGTGCCACCAGTAAAAGACAGGACCCCCTTCGTGGCTACACCTTC.

The chain uses TRBV10-3 and TRBJ2-2; possibly TRBD2 for D (6 bases). V lost 3 bases to trimming and J lost 9 bases, with 14 bases between them. The CDR3 is 14 residues long. CDR1 and CDR2 (germline): ENHRY, SYGVKD. This chain's CDR3 is CAISEGLIGRELFF. Written as DNA, the CDR3 is TGTGCCATCAGTGAAGGACTAATCGGTCGGGAGCTGTTTTTT.

The table lists this clonotype with a few counts. J is TRBJ2-1 and V is TRBV29-1; 8 bases match TRBD1. J gave up 5 bases and V 1 base, and 10 bases lay outside the gene matches. Germline V gene lookup returns CDR1 SQVTM and CDR2 ANQGSEA. The CDR3 loop spans 16 amino acids. For the CDR3, the DNA is TGCAGCGTTGAAGCCCCGGGACAGGAATCCGACAATGAGCAGTTCTTC. Encoded protein: CSVEAPGQESDNEQFF.

This clonotype was observed a few times. The rearrangement uses TRBV20-1 and TRBJ2-4; D unresolved. Germline loops: CDR1 DFQATT, CDR2 SNEGSKA (reference sequence). V dropped 4 bases and J dropped 1 base, with 11 bases sitting between them. The CDR3 loop spans 14 amino acids. For the CDR3, the DNA is TGCAGTGCTAAAAGATGGGGTGCCAAAAACATTCAGTACTTC. Protein sequence: CSAKRWGAKNIQYF.

The chain has TRBV20-1 and TRBJ2-3, with D perhaps matching TRBD2 (7 bases). This CDR3 comprises 13 residues. Looked up from germline, CDR1 is DFQATT and CDR2 is SNEGSKA (reference sequence). Trimming removed 5 bases at V and 4 bases at J, with 13 bases between. In DNA, the CDR3 is TGCAGTGCTGTTGGGGGGGCCCCAGATACGCAGTATTTT. Protein product: CSAVGGAPDTQYF.

This clonotype was observed once. V and J are TRBV20-1 and TRBJ2-3; D tentatively reads TRBD1 or TRBD2 (5 bases each). The CDR3 covers 14 residues. The V end was cut by 6 bases, the J end by 4 bases, with 17 bases between. Germline CDR1 and CDR2: DFQATT and SNEGSKA (reference sequence). CDR3 DNA sequence: TGCAGTGCCGCTCCCGGGACCAGGGCAGATACGCAGTATTTT. Protein product: CSAAPGTRADTQYF.

In this sample, this clonotype turned up once. The junction does not match germline at one end; this may be a read error. CDR3 nucleotides: TGTGCCAGCAGCGTAGACGGGGACAGGGGGTACGAGCGGTACTTC. This translates into CASSVDGDRGYERYF. The chain carries TRBV9 and TRBJ2-7; 11 bases line up with TRBD1. CDR3 length: 15 amino acids. CDR1 and CDR2 from the germline V gene are SGDLS and YYNGEE.

This clonotype was detected only once. V gene TRBV11-2 combines with J gene TRBJ2-1; 7 nucleotides align to TRBD2. CDR3 length equals 16 residues. Germline assignment: CDR1 SGHAT and CDR2 FQNNGV. V shed 5 bases and J 7 bases; nucleotides not matched to a gene: 14. Written as DNA, the CDR3 is TGTGCCAGCAGCCCAATATCAGGTCCGCGGGGGAATGAGCAGTTCTTC. Protein product: CASSPISGPRGNEQFF.

This clonotype was seen more than once but under ten times. The chain uses TRBV7-2 and TRBJ2-1; no firm D call. The V gene's germline CDR1 is SGHTA and CDR2 FQGNSA. The CDR3 runs 15 residues. Trimming took off 0 bases at V and 3 bases at J, with 9 bases between the two ends. The chain's CDR3 is CASSLAPVYYNEQFF. The CDR3, as DNA: TGTGCCAGCAGCTTAGCGCCAGTCTACTACAATGAGCAGTTCTTC.